This TCR beta chain comes out of a study of T cells in Graves' hyperthyroidism and ophthalmopathy. Study-wide findings and caveats: Most thyroid clonotypes that were expanded above 0.001 also turned up in blood. Separation of ophthalmopathy from stable hyperthyroidism was achieved by a 13 V-J model.

For Graves' hyperthyroidism to be stable, ophthalmopathy could not progress within 18 months. Subjects aged 18 to 65 presented with newly diagnosed hyperthyroidism of less than 2 months' duration. Worth noting for this clonotype: Antigen specificity is unknown.

The germline CDR1 and CDR2 sequences are SGDLS and YYNGEE. The V end was cut by 3 bases, the J end by 1 base, with 10 bases between. The CDR3 consists of 14 residues. Researchers amplified the TCR beta CDR3 regions from RNA transcripts. The TCR CDR3 first-round RT-PCR relied on the HTBI primer set. One entry per CDR3 protein, called by TCRdb with MiXCR from the multiplex PCR reads. The sample comprises about 300,000 distinct CDR3 sequences, approximately 15% of which are singletons, and approximately 35% rests with the top ten. This sequence was found in a man under 40 with Graves' hyperthyroidism. This chain links TRBV9 with TRBJ1-1; D uncertain. Sequenced material: blood. The CDR3 is CASSAEVANTEAFF. The CDR3 region has the DNA TGTGCCAGCAGCGCCGAGGTGGCGAACACTGAAGCTTTCTTT.